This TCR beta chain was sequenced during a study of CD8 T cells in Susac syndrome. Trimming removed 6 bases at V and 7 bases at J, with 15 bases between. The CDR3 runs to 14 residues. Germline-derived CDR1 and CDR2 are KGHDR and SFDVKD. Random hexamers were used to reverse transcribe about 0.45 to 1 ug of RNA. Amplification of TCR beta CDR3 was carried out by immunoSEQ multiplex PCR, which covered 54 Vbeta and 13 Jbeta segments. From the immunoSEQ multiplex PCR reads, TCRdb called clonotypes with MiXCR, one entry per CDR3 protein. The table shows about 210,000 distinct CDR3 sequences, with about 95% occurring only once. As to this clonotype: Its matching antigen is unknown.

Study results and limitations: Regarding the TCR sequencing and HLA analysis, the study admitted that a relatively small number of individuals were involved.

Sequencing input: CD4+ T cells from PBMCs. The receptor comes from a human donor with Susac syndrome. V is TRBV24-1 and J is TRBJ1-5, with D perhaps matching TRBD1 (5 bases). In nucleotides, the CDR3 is TGTGCCACCAGTCGGAAAGGGGCCTGGCAGCCCCAGCATTTT. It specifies CATSRKGAWQPQHF.